What follows is one T cell receptor beta chain and its context. Its antigen is not known. The sample belongs to a study of beta chain features in type 1 diabetes. Study-wide points: TCRB repertoires of naive, central memory and Treg cells appeared more similar among patients than among healthy donors. Lower insertion and higher deletion counts appeared at VDJ junctions in type 1 diabetes patients. Among all four CD4+ subsets, Type 1 diabetes patients had TCRB CDR3s that were moderately but significantly shorter.

Of the isolated RNA, all was reverse transcribed, and so the sequenced material was expressed TCRB transcripts. Sequenced by immunoSEQ multiplex PCR; TCRdb stores in-frame clones only, minus some. This sample has 600,000 to 700,000 clones, with 13% found just once. Averaging about 116 mL, one heparinised blood draw was given by each donor. The authors obtained over 98% purity in all sorted populations. Per germline, CDR1 SGDLS and CDR2 YYNGEE. CDR3 length: 15 residues. Trimming at V came to 4 bases and at J to 6 bases, leaving 12 bases not matched to a gene. The sequence was collected from a young man with type 1 diabetes. The sample comprised naive CD4+ T cells from blood. The J gene is TRBJ1-1, the V gene TRBV9; 7 bases fit TRBD1. CDR3 nucleotide sequence: TGTGCCAGCAGCCCAGGGGGGGCGCAGGACGCTGAAGCTTTCTTT. Protein: CASSPGGAQDAEAFF.